This T cell receptor (beta chain) was documented in a study of cytomegalovirus exposure and HLA in healthy donors. Study-wide context: Earlier findings included roughly 100 million unique TCR beta sequences obtained from 150 million to 200 million T cells.

Germline CDR1 reads SSHAT; CDR2 reads FNYEAQ (reference sequence). CDR3 length: 15 residues. On this clone: The junction differs from germline at one of its ends, possibly a read error.

60 Vbeta and 13 Jbeta primers were used in PCR. This table comes from immunoSEQ multiplex PCR, and its TCRdb copy is limited to in-frame clones, with some not included. The sample gives 150,000 to 200,000 clones, around 83% of which show up once; 1.5% to 2% is in the top ten. The TCR was taken from a man in his forties in good health and CMV-seropositive. The chain combines TRBV7-7 with TRBJ2-5; TRBD2 aligns across 14 bases. Sequencing used PBMCs. CDR3 protein: CASSKGLAGGETQYF. The CDR3 DNA reads TGTGCTAGCAGCAAAGGACTAGCGGGAGGAGAGACCCAGTACTTC.